This paragraph reports one TCR beta chain. As yet, its antigen is unknown. Naive CD8 isolation took CD45RO-negative cells positively selected for CCR7 and excluded terminally differentiated effector memory CD45RA+ cells. This sample stems from a study of shared clonotypes between healthy human individuals. Profiled with immunoSEQ multiplex PCR; TCRdb holds only in-frame clones, not every one. The sample records around 640,000 clones, 95% to 96% being singletons. Germline trimming cut 1 base from V and 2 bases from J; bases unmatched to any gene: 6. CDR3 length: 16 amino acids. Germline V CDR1 and CDR2: SGHVS, FNYEAQ. Study-wide points: Having only a few donors restricted how much genetic and exposure-history diversity was captured.

The receptor was isolated from a woman in her thirties in good health. Sequencing was done on a sample of naive CD8+ T cells sorted from blood. The genes are TRBV7-6 and TRBJ2-7; 9 bases map to TRBD2. The CDR3 DNA is TGTGCCAGCAGCTTAGGGGAGCGGGAGGTTCCCTACGAGCAGTACTTC. It is translated as CASSLGEREVPYEQYF.